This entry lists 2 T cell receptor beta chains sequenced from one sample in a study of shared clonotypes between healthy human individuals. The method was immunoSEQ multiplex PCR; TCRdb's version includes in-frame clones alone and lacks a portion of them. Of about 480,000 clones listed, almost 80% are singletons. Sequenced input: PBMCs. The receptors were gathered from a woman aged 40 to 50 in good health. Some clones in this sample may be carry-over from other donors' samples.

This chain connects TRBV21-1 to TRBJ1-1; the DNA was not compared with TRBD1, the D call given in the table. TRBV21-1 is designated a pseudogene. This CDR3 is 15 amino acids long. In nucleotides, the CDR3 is TGTGCCAGCAGCTGGCCAACAAATCCGAACACTGAAGCTTTCTTT. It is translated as CASSWPTNPNTEAFF.

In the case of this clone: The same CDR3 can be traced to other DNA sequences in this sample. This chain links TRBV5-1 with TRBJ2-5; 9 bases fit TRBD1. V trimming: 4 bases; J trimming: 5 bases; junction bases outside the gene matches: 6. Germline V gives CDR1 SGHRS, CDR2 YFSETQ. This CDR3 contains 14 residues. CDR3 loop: CASSGGTGIETQYF. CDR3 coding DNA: TGCGCCAGCAGCGGCGGGACAGGGATCGAGACCCAGTACTTC.